These 5 T cell receptor beta chains came from one sample sequenced in a study of radiation and T cells in renal cell carcinoma (dated by TCRdb to about 2020). Per the publication, the time point label means: blood 2 weeks post-SBRT. The treatment or condition label for this specimen denotes: 15 Gy SBRT to primary tumor, nephrectomy 4 weeks later. The library was obtained by the immunoSEQ multiplex PCR assay. Drawn from immuneACCESS, this table holds only the in-frame rearrangements with V and J called that TCRdb kept. Clones are partly lost; checked studies trace under half to an unresolved V gene and leave the rest unexplained. This sample comprises about 150,000 clones, about 87% of them detected only once. Clones ranked in the top ten supply 13% of the sample. The sample was blood, taken from a patient whose treatment included radiotherapy and nephrectomy. All receptors come from a woman aged 45-65 years with renal cell carcinoma.

The chain links TRBV5-6 to TRBJ2-3, with TRBD2 identical over 9 bases. Germline CDR1 is SGHDT and CDR2 is YYEEEE. CDR3 length: 16 amino acids. V lost 2 bases to trimming and J lost 4 bases; unmatched junction nucleotides: 8. CDR3 bases: TGTGCCAGCAGCTTCGGTAGCGGGGGTGTACCAGATACGCAGTATTTT. The encoded protein is CASSFGSGGVPDTQYF.

The J gene is TRBJ1-1, the V gene TRBV6-5; tentative D call: TRBD1 (6 bases). V was trimmed by 6 bases and J by 3 bases, leaving 17 bases between them. Germline CDR1 reads MNHEY; CDR2 reads SVGAGI. The CDR3 runs to 15 residues. CDR3 sequence reads: CASSPHYREYTEAFF. CDR3 DNA sequence: TGTGCCAGCAGCCCTCACTACAGGGAATACACTGAAGCTTTCTTT.

The chain is built from TRBV7-2 and TRBJ1-2, with 10 bases that match TRBD1. In germline, CDR1 is SGHTA, CDR2 FQGNSA. The CDR3 loop spans 15 amino acids. Trimming took 1 base from V and 7 from J; bases not matched to a gene: 6. The CDR3 bases are TGTGCCAGCAGCTTAGGACAGGGGGCAGGGGGTGGCTACACCTTC. Translated: CASSLGQGAGGGYTF. The whole variable domain, filled in from reference TRBV7-2 and TRBJ1-2, reads GAGVSQSPSNKVTEKGKDVELRCDPISGHTALYWYRQSLGQGLEFLIYFQGNSAPDKSGLPSDRFSAERTGGSVSTLTIQRTQQEDSAVYLCASSLGQGAGGGYTFGSGTRLTVV.

The genes are TRBV5-1 and TRBJ2-7, with 12 positions matching TRBD2. Germline CDR1 and CDR2: SGHRS and YFSETQ. The CDR3 has 15 residues. V lost 3 bases, J lost 0 bases, and 1 base stayed unmatched. The DNA for the CDR3 is TGCGCCAGCAGCTGGACTAGCGGGGACTCCTACGAGCAGTACTTC. It encodes CASSWTSGDSYEQYF.

This chain joins TRBV29-1 and TRBJ2-7, with TRBD1 as a possible D gene (6 bases). This CDR3 has 13 amino acids. V lost 2 bases to trimming and J lost 2 bases, with 10 bases between them. The germline CDR1 and CDR2 sequences are SQVTM and ANQGSEA. CDR3 DNA sequence: TGCAGCGTTGAAAAGGACAGCGCCTACGAGCAGTACTTC. This encodes CSVEKDSAYEQYF.